The T cell receptor (beta chain) described here comes from a study of T-cell memory formation after mild COVID-19. Whole-study findings and limits: Clones shrinking between day 15 and 85 showed a balanced CD4/CD8 split, and those that grew later tilted toward CD4+. Certain responding clones were present in pre-infection memory, suggesting participation of cross-reactive memory.

In regard to this clonotype: The antigen remains unidentified.

One entry per CDR3 protein results from TCRdb running MiXCR on the 5' RACE reads. The sample yields fewer than 700,000 distinct CDR3 sequences, 15% to 20% seen once. Sequenced input: PBMCs or a T cell subset sorted from them (not recorded which). The sequence derives from an adult woman who had mild COVID-19 (a few samples of this study predate the infection). Cell type and time point are not known.

CDR3 residues: CASSDLVGEQFF. CDR3 in DNA: TGTGCCAGCAGTGATTTGGTCGGCGAGCAGTTCTTC. The chain combines TRBV25-1 with TRBJ2-1; D not resolved. The V gene's germline CDR1 is MGHDK and CDR2 SYGVNS. The CDR3 runs to 12 residues. Trimming shortened V by 3 bases and J by 10 bases, and 10 bases separated the two germline ends.